This TCR beta chain was recovered during a study of beta chain features in type 1 diabetes (dated by TCRdb to between 2018 and 2020). For context, the study as a whole: No differences in mean age, gender distribution, total cell number or subset yield were found between patients and healthy donors. A total of approximately 99,000,000 sorted cells were examined across all samples, and RNA yield correlated strongly with the number of cells per subset. Whereas all 30 or so donors provided naive and central memory subsets, regulatory and stem cell-like memory subsets were isolated from just 8 patients and roughly 8 healthy donors. The study compared the TCRB repertoires of sorted circulating CD4+ T cell subsets in recently diagnosed type 1 diabetes patients with those in matched healthy donors.

The High Capacity cDNA Reverse Transcription Kit was used to reverse transcribe all of the isolated RNA, meaning that expressed TCRB transcripts were what got sequenced. Naive, central memory and regulatory T cell samples underwent deep immunoSEQ sequencing, averaging approximately 3.3 million total reads per sample. Sorted cells were lysed in RLT buffer and RNA was extracted with DNase-treated RNeasy Micro or Mini kits, depending on cell number. Each cell subset was processed on its own to prevent cross-contamination, while patient and healthy donor samples were processed together. TCRB sequences were amplified from cDNA with the immunoSEQ multiplex PCR, producing 87-bp fragments spanning the CDR3 region. Amplicons were sequenced on the Illumina HiSeq platform. The paper's processing steps were these. Synthetic template baselines were used to correct PCR bias computationally, reads within Hamming distance 2 were collapsed together, and singletons that could not be merged were discarded. Reads were aligned to IMGT to assign V, D and J genes, CDR3 length, and insertions or deletions at six rearrangement sites. Within each subset, clonotype counts were normalized to sorted cell number, and only after that were true diversity and Gini coefficients computed with the tcR R package. Repertoire sharing was quantified using the overlap coefficient calculated on TCRB nucleotide sequences. As a proxy for the pre-selection repertoire, out-of-frame TCRB sequences from naive cells were analyzed. The table comes from immuneACCESS by way of TCRdb, which keeps in-frame sequences with V and J called. Part of the clones is missing from these tables; in studies checked, under half for an unresolved V gene and the rest for unknown reasons. V, J and clone size derive from that table, while D and trimming were established from the DNA sequence. The sample records hundreds of thousands of clones, 15% to 20% of which are singletons. Of the sample, about 0.02% falls within the top ten clones.

From each donor, a single peripheral blood sample of about 110 mL on average was drawn into heparinised tubes. Using a panel that included CD45RO, CCR7, CD25, CD127, CD95 and CD27, naive, central memory, regulatory and stem cell-like memory CD4+ T cells were sorted on a BD FACSAria II. Purity was above 95% for every sorted population. PBMCs were separated immediately by Lymphoprep density gradient centrifugation and were stained directly, without being cultured. Samples were stained and sorted in pairs, with one healthy donor and one patient per experiment, so that batch effects were minimized. The CDR3 covers 14 residues, taking in both the cysteine and the phenylalanine. The only DNA kept is the CDR3, 42 bases in frame from the first base. Via the germline V gene, CDR1 is SGHAT and CDR2 FQNNGV. V was cut back by 1 base and J by 2 bases, leaving a gap of 7 bases between them. This clone was detected only a few times. The antigen it recognizes is unknown. Qualities for individual bases were not recorded, and no much larger clone is one base off.

General study outcomes and caveats: Because cDNA rather than genomic DNA was sequenced, highly expressing activated cells could have been over-represented, although no difference in activation and CD3 levels was found between groups. At VDJ recombination sites, type 1 diabetes patients had fewer insertions and more deleted nucleotides, which implies abnormalities in thymic rearrangement. Shorter templates might be favored by PCR, yet because patient and control samples were amplified and corrected together, any such skew would affect both groups equally. Type 1 diabetes patients showed a moderate but significant shortening of TCRB CDR3 length in all four CD4+ subsets. Only small numbers of individuals were included in the HLA sub-analyses, which left unresolved whether HLA type had any influence on TCRB rearrangement. Naive, central memory and regulatory TCRB repertoires appeared to be more alike among patients than among healthy donors.

The rearranged segments are TRBV11-2 and TRBJ2-3, with the D gene call left open. The sequencing input was naive CD4+ T cells from blood. The label giving this sample's cell subset or site can be read as: true naive CD4+ T cells. The clonotype comes from a woman younger than 30 in good health. The base sequence is TGTGCCAGCAGCTTAGTGTCAGCCACAGATACGCAGTATTTT. This gives the protein CASSLVSATDTQYF.